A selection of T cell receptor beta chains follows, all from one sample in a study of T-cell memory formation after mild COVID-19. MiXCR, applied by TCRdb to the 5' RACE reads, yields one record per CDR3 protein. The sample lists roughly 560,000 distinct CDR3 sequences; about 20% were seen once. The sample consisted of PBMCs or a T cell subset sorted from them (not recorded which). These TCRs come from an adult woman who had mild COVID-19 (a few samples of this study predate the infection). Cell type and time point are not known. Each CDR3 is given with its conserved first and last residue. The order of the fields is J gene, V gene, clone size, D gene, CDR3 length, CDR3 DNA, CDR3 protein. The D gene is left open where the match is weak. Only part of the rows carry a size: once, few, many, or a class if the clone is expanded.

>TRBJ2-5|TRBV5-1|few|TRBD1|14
TGCGCCAGCAGTCGATCAGGGGGATGGGAGACCCAGTACTTC
CASSRSGGWETQYF
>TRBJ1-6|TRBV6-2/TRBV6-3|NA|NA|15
TGTGCCAGCAGCCCTACAGGGAGAGGAAAATCACCCCTCCACTTT
CASSPTGRGKSPLHF
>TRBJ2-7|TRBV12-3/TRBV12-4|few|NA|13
TGTGCCAGCAGTTTGGTGTCATCGGACGAGCAGTACTTC
CASSLVSSDEQYF
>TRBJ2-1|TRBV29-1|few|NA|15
TGCAGCGTTGAAGGGGTCGGGAGCTCCTACAATGAGCAGTTCTTC
CSVEGVGSSYNEQFF
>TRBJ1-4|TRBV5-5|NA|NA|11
TGTGCCAGCACCCTCGGTGAAAAACTGTTTTTT
CASTLGEKLFF
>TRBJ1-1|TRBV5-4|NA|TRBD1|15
TGTGCCAGCAGCGCGGGGGGACAGCCGAACACTGAAGCTTTCTTT
CASSAGGQPNTEAFF
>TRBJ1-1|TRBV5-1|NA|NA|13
TGCGCCAGCCAAGGGACGGGAGGTTATACGGCTTTCTTT
CASQGTGGYTAFF
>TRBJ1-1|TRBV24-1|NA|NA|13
TGTGCCACCGAGGCAGGGCCCTCGGCTGAAGCTTTCTTT
CATEAGPSAEAFF
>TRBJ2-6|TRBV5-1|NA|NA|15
TGCGCCAGCTTTCCAGGGTTTACTGGGGCCAACGTCCTGACTTTC
CASFPGFTGANVLTF
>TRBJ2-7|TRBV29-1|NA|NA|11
TGCGGCGTTAGGTCAGGGCACGAGCAGTACTTC
CGVRSGHEQYF
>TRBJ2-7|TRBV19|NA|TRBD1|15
TGTGCCAGTAGTCCTTGGACAGGGGAACCCTACGAGCAGTACTTC
CASSPWTGEPYEQYF
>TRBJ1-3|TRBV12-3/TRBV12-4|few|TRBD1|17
TGTGCCAGCAGTTCCGGACAGGGCCCCCTCTCTGGAAACACCATATATTTT
CASSSGQGPLSGNTIYF
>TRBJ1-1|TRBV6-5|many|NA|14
TGTGCCAGCAGTTACTCGCCAGGGAGGACTGAAGCTTTCTTT
CASSYSPGRTEAFF
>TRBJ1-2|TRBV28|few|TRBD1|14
TGTGCCAGCAGTTTACCGGGGACAGGAAACGGCTACACCTTC
CASSLPGTGNGYTF
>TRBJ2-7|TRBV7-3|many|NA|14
TGTGCCAGCAGCTTAAGTGGGGTCTCCTACGAGCAGTACTTC
CASSLSGVSYEQYF
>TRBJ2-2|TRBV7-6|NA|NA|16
TGTGCCAGCAGCTTACCCCAGGCAGGGTACACCGGGGAGCTGTTTTTT
CASSLPQAGYTGELFF
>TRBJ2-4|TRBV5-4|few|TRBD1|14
TGTGCCAGCAGCCCGGGACAGGAAAAAAACATTCAGTACTTC
CASSPGQEKNIQYF
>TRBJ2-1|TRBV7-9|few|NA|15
TGTGCCAGCAGCTTCGGGACACTCCTATACAATGAGCAGTTCTTC
CASSFGTLLYNEQFF
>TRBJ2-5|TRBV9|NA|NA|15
TGTGCCAGCAGCGTAATGGGTAGCGTGCAAGAGACCCAGTACTTC
CASSVMGSVQETQYF
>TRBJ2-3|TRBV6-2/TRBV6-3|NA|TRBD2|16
TGTGCCAGCAGTCTTACACTAGCGGGGGTCACAGATACGCAGTATTTT
CASSLTLAGVTDTQYF
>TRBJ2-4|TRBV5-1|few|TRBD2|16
TGCGCCAGCAGCTTGGCCAAGTCGGGAGGGGGTGACATTCAGTACTTC
CASSLAKSGGGDIQYF
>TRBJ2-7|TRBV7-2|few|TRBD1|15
TGTGCCAGCAGCTTAGTTCGGGACAGGGTCAACGAGCAGTACTTC
CASSLVRDRVNEQYF
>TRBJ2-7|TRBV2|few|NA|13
TGTGCCAGCAGTGAAGACGGGACACCGGACCCCAACTTC
CASSEDGTPDPNF
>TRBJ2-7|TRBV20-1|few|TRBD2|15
TGCAGTGCTAGAGGGGAGACTAGCGGGAGATACGAGCAGTACTTC
CSARGETSGRYEQYF
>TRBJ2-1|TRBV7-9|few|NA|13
TGTGCCAGCAGCTTAATAGGTGGCTATGAGCAGTTCTTC
CASSLIGGYEQFF
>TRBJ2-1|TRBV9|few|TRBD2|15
TGTGCCAGCAGCGTAGGTTTAGCGGGAGGACGAGAGCAGTTCTTC
CASSVGLAGGREQFF
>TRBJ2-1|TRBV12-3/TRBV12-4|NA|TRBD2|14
TGTGCCAGCAGACCGGCTAGCGGGAGGAATGAGCAGTTCTTC
CASRPASGRNEQFF
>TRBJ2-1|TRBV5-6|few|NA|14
TGTGCCAGCAGCTTGCTGCAGGGTGAAAATGAGCAGTTCTTC
CASSLLQGENEQFF
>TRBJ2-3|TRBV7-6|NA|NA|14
TGTGCCAGCAGCTCTCAGACTAGCACAGATACGCAGTATTTT
CASSSQTSTDTQYF
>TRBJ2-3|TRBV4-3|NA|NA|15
TGCGCCAGCAGCCTACAATCTAGCGACGCAGATACGCAGTATTTT
CASSLQSSDADTQYF
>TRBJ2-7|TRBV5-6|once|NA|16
TGTGCCAGCAGCTTGAAAGCTTTCAGGGGCTCCTACGAGCAGTACTTC
CASSLKAFRGSYEQYF
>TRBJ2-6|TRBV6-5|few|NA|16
TGTGCCAGCAGTTACTCGACAGGTACTGGGGCCAACGTCCTGACTTTC
CASSYSTGTGANVLTF
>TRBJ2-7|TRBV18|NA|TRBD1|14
TGTGCCAGCTCACCACAGACAGGGAAGTCCGAGCAGTACTTC
CASSPQTGKSEQYF
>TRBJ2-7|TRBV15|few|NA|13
TGTGCCACGGGGAAGGGCCTCACCTACGAGCAGTACTTC
CATGKGLTYEQYF
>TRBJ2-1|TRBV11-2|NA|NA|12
TGTGCCAGCAGCCCCTCCCGCAATGAGCAGTTCTTC
CASSPSRNEQFF
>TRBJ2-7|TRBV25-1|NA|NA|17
TGTGCCAGCAGTGGATCTGGAGGGCGGGGTAAAAGTTACGAGCAGTACTTC
CASSGSGGRGKSYEQYF
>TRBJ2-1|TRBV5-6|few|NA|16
TGTGCCAGCAGCTTGGGGCTAGCGACCTCCTACAATGAGCAGTTCTTC
CASSLGLATSYNEQFF